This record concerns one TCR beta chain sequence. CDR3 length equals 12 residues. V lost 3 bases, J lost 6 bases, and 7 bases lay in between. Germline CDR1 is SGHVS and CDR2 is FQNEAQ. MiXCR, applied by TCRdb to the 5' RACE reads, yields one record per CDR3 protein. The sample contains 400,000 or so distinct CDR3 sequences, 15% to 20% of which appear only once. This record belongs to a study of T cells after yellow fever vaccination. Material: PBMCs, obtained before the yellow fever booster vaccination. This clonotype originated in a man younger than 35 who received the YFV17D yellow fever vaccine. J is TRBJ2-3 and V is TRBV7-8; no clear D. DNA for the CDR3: TGTGCCAGCAGCTTTGTCGTCGATACGCAGTATTTT. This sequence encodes CASSFVVDTQYF. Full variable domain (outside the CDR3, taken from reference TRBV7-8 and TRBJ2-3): GAGVSQSPRYKVAKRGQDVALRCDPISGHVSLFWYQQALGQGPEFLTYFQNEAQLDKSGLPSDRFFAERPEGSVSTLKIQRTQQEDSAVYLCASSFVVDTQYFGPGTRLTVL.